These T cell receptor beta chains were read from a single sample in a study of T cell repertoires in cytomegalovirus infection. From the reads, TCRdb called clonotypes with MiXCR, one entry per CDR3 protein. The sample lists 680,000 or so distinct CDR3 sequences, about 40% occurring once. The material sequenced was PBMCs. The receptors here all came from a human donor in good health (CMV status not recorded). Some clones in this sample may be carry-over from other donors' samples. Both conserved end residues are part of each CDR3. Each record gives: V gene, CDR3 length, clone size, J gene, D gene, CDR3 DNA, CDR3 protein. D genes are given only for firm matches. Clone size, where shown, is once, few, many, or a class for clones that have expanded.

V: TRBV7-9
length: 16
size: -
J: TRBJ2-7
D: TRBD2
DNA: TGTGCCAGCAGCTCGCCCCCCCAAAGACTAGCGTTTGAGCAGTACTTC
CDR3: CASSSPPQRLAFEQYF

V: TRBV2
length: 15
size: -
J: TRBJ1-5
D: TRBD1
DNA: TGTGCCAGCAGCCAGCAGGGGGCTGGCAATCAGCCCCAGCATTTT
CDR3: CASSQQGAGNQPQHF

V: TRBV28
length: 17
size: -
J: TRBJ2-6
D: TRBD1
DNA: TGTGCCAGCAGCTGGACAGGGAGCCACTCTGGGGCCAACGTCCTGACTTTC
CDR3: CASSWTGSHSGANVLTF

V: TRBV2
length: 14
size: few
J: TRBJ2-3
D: -
DNA: TGTGCCAGCAGTGAAGCACTAGCATACGATACGCAGTATTTT
CDR3: CASSEALAYDTQYF

V: TRBV10-3
length: 18
size: many
J: TRBJ1-2
D: TRBD1
DNA: TGTGCCATCAGTGAGTCGATGACGGGGACAGGGGGCGCACGTGGCTACACCTTC
CDR3: CAISESMTGTGGARGYTF

V: TRBV28
length: 15
size: few
J: TRBJ1-1
D: -
DNA: TGTGCCAGCAGTTCATACCCCGTGGGTAACACTGAAGCTTTCTTT
CDR3: CASSSYPVGNTEAFF

V: TRBV5-1
length: 14
size: -
J: TRBJ1-6
D: -
DNA: TGCGCCAGCAGCCCGCCCGAGGGTAATTCACCCCTCCACTTT
CDR3: CASSPPEGNSPLHF

V: TRBV5-6
length: 17
size: -
J: TRBJ1-4
D: TRBD1
DNA: TGTGCCAGCAGCCCTTTAGGGACAGCAGCAACTAATGAAAAACTGTTTTTT
CDR3: CASSPLGTAATNEKLFF

V: TRBV19
length: 13
size: -
J: TRBJ1-5
D: -
DNA: TGTGCCACCGACCCGACAGGCAATCAGCCCCAGCATTTT
CDR3: CATDPTGNQPQHF

V: TRBV10-3
length: 22
size: -
J: TRBJ2-3
D: TRBD2
DNA: TGTGCCATCAGTCCACGACCCCTGACTAGCCCGGTCGGGGGGGCTAGCACAGATACGCAGTATTTT
CDR3: CAISPRPLTSPVGGASTDTQYF

V: TRBV28
length: 17
size: few
J: TRBJ2-3
D: -
DNA: TGTGCCAGCAGACGCTGGCCTGACCGTCGTGGCACAGATACGCAGTATTTT
CDR3: CASRRWPDRRGTDTQYF

V: TRBV7-9
length: 13
size: -
J: TRBJ1-4
D: -
DNA: TGTGCCAGCAGCTCTGACGACCGTAGGAAACTGTTTTTT
CDR3: CASSSDDRRKLFF

V: TRBV19
length: 14
size: few
J: TRBJ1-4
D: -
DNA: TGTGCCAGTAGGCCACGGGTATTCGGTGAAAAACTGTTTTTT
CDR3: CASRPRVFGEKLFF

V: TRBV20-1
length: 12
size: -
J: TRBJ2-7
D: -
DNA: TGCAGTGGTGATGTTGTCCGGGCCGAGCAGTACTTC
CDR3: CSGDVVRAEQYF

V: TRBV28
length: 14
size: -
J: TRBJ1-2
D: -
DNA: TGTGCCAGCAGTTTACCAGACAGGCACTATGGCTACACCTTC
CDR3: CASSLPDRHYGYTF

V: TRBV28
length: 12
size: -
J: TRBJ1-1
D: TRBD1
DNA: TGTGCCAGCAACCTTGACAGGGGAAGCGCTTTCTTT
CDR3: CASNLDRGSAFF